This T cell receptor (beta chain) was retrieved from a study of T cells in localized non-small cell lung cancer. Judged by abundance, this clone is medium-sized (0.01 to 0.1%). Its target is unknown. CDR1 SGHNT and CDR2 YENEEA come from the germline V gene. V lost 1 base, J lost 4 bases, and 5 bases stayed unmatched. The CDR3 covers 15 residues. The data were produced by immunoSEQ multiplex PCR, yet TCRdb's version contains in-frame clones alone and is incomplete. Found here are over a thousand clones, roughly a quarter of them singletons; the top ten hold roughly 9.6%. Findings and caveats of the study: Prolonged overall survival went with higher T cell density in the blood.

The chain combines TRBV11-3 with TRBJ2-7; TRBD2 matches 9 bases. The sample was lung tumor tissue, taken before any cancer treatment. This sequence was found in a woman between 35 and 70 years old with stage III lung adenocarcinoma. The CDR3 region is CASSLGAGGGYEQYF. CDR3 bases: TGTGCCAGCAGCTTAGGCGCGGGAGGGGGGTACGAGCAGTACTTC.